The 25 T cell receptor beta chains below come from one sample, sequenced in a study of blood T cell repertoires in COVID-19 (dated by TCRdb to the early 2020s). Libraries were constructed by the immunoSEQ multiplex PCR assay. The table was pulled from immuneACCESS by TCRdb, which kept in-frame rearrangements only. Such tables lose some clones; where checked, under half of the loss comes from unresolved V genes, and the rest has no known cause. The table for this sample lists about 130,000 clones; about 88% of them were counted only once. Clones ranked in the top ten supply about 1% of the sample. Source material: peripheral blood. These receptors originate from an elderly woman with acute or convalescent COVID-19.

This clone was counted only a few times. The chain uses TRBV7-9 and TRBJ2-1, with TRBD1 matching over 9 bases. CDR1 and CDR2 from the germline V gene are SEHNR and FQNEAQ (reference sequence). The length of the CDR3 is 12 residues. Germline trimming cut 1 base from V and 15 bases from J; bases unmatched to any gene: 4. The CDR3 nucleotides are TGTGCCAGCAGCTTAGGGGACAGGGAGGCGTTCTTC. It specifies CASSLGDREAFF.

This clone was counted a single time. The V call is TRBV25-1, the J call TRBJ1-1, with 8 positions matching TRBD1. The V segment lost 7 bases and the J segment 4 bases; nucleotides outside the gene matches: 2. This CDR3 region has 12 residues. CDR1 MGHDK and CDR2 SYGVNS come from the germline V gene. CDR3 bases: TGTGCCAGCAACAGGGGGGCCACTGAAGCTTTCTTT. As protein: CASNRGATEAFF. The variable domain in full, with the rest retrieved from reference TRBV25-1 and TRBJ1-1, is EADIYQTPRYLVIGTGKKITLECSQTMGHDKMYWYQQDPGMELHLIHYSYGVNSTEKGDLSSESTVSRIRTEHFPLTLESARPSHTSQYLCASNRGATEAFFGQGTRLTVV.

The chain couples TRBV28 to TRBJ2-7, with D hard to call. CDR1 and CDR2 (germline): MDHEN, SYDVKM. CDR3 length: 15 residues. Trimming removed 4 bases at V and 3 bases at J, with 16 bases between. CDR3 loop: CASSSPGWSGYEQYF. The CDR3 DNA reads as TGTGCCAGCAGTTCCCCTGGTTGGTCGGGCTACGAGCAGTACTTC. Full variable domain (rest looked up from reference TRBV28 and TRBJ2-7): DVKVTQSSRYLVKRTGEKVFLECVQDMDHENMFWYRQDPGLGLRLIYFSYDVKMKEKGDIPEGYSVSREKKERFSLILESASTNQTSMYLCASSSPGWSGYEQYFGPGTRLTVT.

The chain recombines TRBV6-1 with TRBJ2-2, with TRBD1 matching 12 bases. The CDR3 is made up of 18 amino acids. CDR1 is MNHNS and CDR2 is SASEGT in the germline V gene. With V trimmed by 1 base and J by 6 bases, 9 bases remained unmatched. The CDR3 loop reads CASSEGRLGTGGSGELFF. CDR3 DNA: TGTGCCAGCAGTGAAGGCCGGCTTGGGACAGGGGGCTCCGGGGAGCTGTTTTTT.

The genes are TRBV7-3 and TRBJ2-5; 8 nucleotides align to TRBD2. CDR1 and CDR2 (germline): SGHTA, FQGTGA. The J segment lost 4 bases and the V segment lost 5 bases, leaving 9 bases of the junction unmatched. This CDR3 region has 15 residues. CDR3 residues: CASSPERGLSETQYF. CDR3 nucleotide sequence: TGTGCCAGCAGCCCCGAGCGGGGGTTATCAGAGACCCAGTACTTC.

V usage is TRBV28 and J usage is TRBJ2-1, with D tentatively TRBD1 (5 bases). From germline, CDR1 is MDHEN and CDR2 SYDVKM. Trimming pared 3 bases from V and 6 bases from J, leaving 9 bases between. This CDR3 is built from 13 residues. The CDR3 region is CASSLSRANEQFF. The CDR3 nucleotides are TGTGCCAGCAGTTTGAGCAGGGCCAATGAGCAGTTCTTC.

The chain links TRBV3-1 (or the pseudogene TRBV3-2) to TRBJ1-2; 7 positions match TRBD1. CDR1 is LGHDT and CDR2 is YNNKEL in the germline V gene (reference sequence). The V gene end was trimmed by 1 base and the J gene end by 7 bases; junction bases not matched to a gene: 6. The length of the CDR3 is 14 residues. The CDR3 loop is CASSQGTGPGGYTF. As DNA, the CDR3 is TGTGCCAGCAGCCAAGGGACAGGCCCTGGTGGCTACACCTTC.

This rearrangement joins TRBV7-9 to TRBJ2-2; D perhaps matches TRBD2 (5 bases). Germline assignment: CDR1 SEHNR and CDR2 FQNEAQ (reference sequence). This CDR3 contains 15 residues. The germline V and J ends were trimmed by 5 bases and 4 bases, with 14 bases remaining between them. CDR3 protein: CASSHRDYPTGELFF. CDR3 nucleotides: TGTGCCAGCAGCCACAGAGACTACCCCACCGGGGAGCTGTTTTTT.

This clone was seen a handful of times. The chain links TRBV10-1 to TRBJ2-1; TRBD2 agrees at 7 bases. Germline loops: CDR1 WNHNN, CDR2 SYGVQD (reference sequence). This CDR3 contains 15 residues. Germline trimming cut 4 bases from V and 2 bases from J; bases unmatched to any gene: 5. CDR3 amino acids: CASSGEAGAYNEQFF. CDR3 bases: TGCGCCAGCAGTGGGGAGGCGGGAGCCTACAATGAGCAGTTCTTC.

The V and J genes are TRBV5-1 and TRBJ2-1, with D possibly TRBD1 on 6 matching bases. Between the trimmed V and J ends, which lost 0 bases and 7 bases, there was a span of 14 bases. CDR1 and CDR2 (germline): SGHRS, YFSETQ. The CDR3 totals 15 residues. The CDR3, as DNA: TGCGCCAGCAGCTTGGGAGGGGGTCTGTGGAATGAGCAGTTCTTC. It specifies CASSLGGGLWNEQFF.

The V and J genes are TRBV19 and TRBJ2-7; TRBD1 matches 7 bases. CDR1 and CDR2 from the germline V gene are LNHDA and SQIVND (reference sequence). This CDR3 comprises 19 residues. With V trimmed by 2 bases and J by 4 bases, 20 bases remained unmatched. CDR3 nucleotides: TGTGCCAGTAGTATAACCCCAGGGGGAAGTAGCAGGAGTGCATACGAGCAGTACTTC. Protein sequence: CASSITPGGSSRSAYEQYF.

This chain connects TRBV19 to TRBJ2-1, with 12 bases matching TRBD2. The CDR3 spans 15 residues. J was trimmed by 6 bases and V by 6 bases; bases with no gene match: 6. CDR1 and CDR2 (germline): LNHDA, SQIVND (reference sequence). The CDR3 coding sequence is TGTGCCAGTAGGGCTAGCGGGGGGGCAAGCAATGAGCAGTTCTTC. Translated: CASRASGGASNEQFF.

The gene calls are TRBV2 and TRBJ2-1; 8 bases are a match to TRBD2. With 4 bases clipped from V and 0 bases from J, the junction kept 2 bases outside the gene matches. CDR1 is SNHLY and CDR2 is FYNNEI in the germline V gene. The CDR3 extends over 15 amino acids. Here the CDR3 DNA reads TGTGCCAGCAGTGGAGGGACTAGCTCCTACAATGAGCAGTTCTTC. Protein product: CASSGGTSSYNEQFF.

This chain links TRBV7-2 with TRBJ2-5, with D uncertain. Germline lookup yields CDR1 SGHTA and CDR2 FQGNSA. The CDR3 length is 14 residues. V was cut by 1 base and J by 5 bases, with 11 bases left in between. The CDR3 DNA follows: TGTGCCAGCAGCTTAGATAGAGGATCGGAGACCCAGTACTTC. Protein sequence: CASSLDRGSETQYF.

In this sample, this clone turned up once. J is TRBJ1-6 and V is TRBV12-3 or TRBV12-4; D is ambiguous. V lost 2 bases and J 7 bases, leaving 3 bases between the germline ends. The CDR3 runs 12 residues. This CDR3 reads CASSLLNSPLHF. The CDR3, as DNA: TGTGCCAGCAGTTTACTCAATTCACCCCTCCACTTT.

The chain is built from TRBV3-1 (or the pseudogene TRBV3-2) and TRBJ1-3; D unclear. The CDR3 contains 13 residues. Germline CDR1 LGHDT, CDR2 YNNKEL (reference sequence). V was clipped by 2 bases and J by 4 bases, with 6 bases between them. The CDR3 is CASSQREGNTIYF. DNA for the CDR3: TGTGCCAGCAGCCAAAGGGAGGGAAACACCATATATTTT.

The rearrangement joins TRBV11-2 to TRBJ1-2; 8 positions agree with TRBD1. Germline V gives CDR1 SGHAT, CDR2 FQNNGV. The CDR3 is made up of 15 amino acids. V was clipped by 3 bases and J by 3 bases; unmatched bases: 6. The DNA for the CDR3 is TGTGCCAGCAGCTTCGGACAGGGCCACTACTATGGCTACACCTTC. Protein sequence: CASSFGQGHYYGYTF.

The chain employs TRBV13 and TRBJ1-1, with D possibly being TRBD1 (5 bases). Trimming took 5 bases from V and 4 from J, leaving 17 bases between them. There are 15 residues in the CDR3. The germline V gene has CDR1 PRHDT and CDR2 FYEKMQ (reference sequence). CDR3 amino acids: CASSPKEGFGTEAFF. CDR3 DNA sequence: TGTGCCAGCAGCCCAAAGGAGGGGTTCGGCACTGAAGCTTTCTTT.

The rearrangement joins TRBV2 to TRBJ1-5; TRBD1 matches 8 bases. This CDR3 has 15 residues. With V trimmed by 3 bases and J by 7 bases, 8 bases remained unmatched. Germline V gene lookup returns CDR1 SNHLY and CDR2 FYNNEI. The CDR3 coding sequence is TGTGCCAGCAGTGATTGGCAGGGGGCCGAGCAGCCCCAGCATTTT. Protein sequence: CASSDWQGAEQPQHF.

The chain combines TRBV5-4 with TRBJ2-1; no firm D call. The V gene lost 2 bases and the J gene lost 5 bases, with 5 bases spanning the gap. CDR1 and CDR2 (germline): SGHNT, YYREEE (reference sequence). CDR3 length equals 12 residues. The CDR3 nucleotides are TGTGCCAGCAGCTTCCAGGACAATGAGCAGTTCTTC. It translates to CASSFQDNEQFF.

This chain uses TRBV11-2 with TRBJ2-5; 9 bases line up with TRBD2. Losses at the gene ends were 6 bases for V and 2 bases for J; bases not matched to a gene: 10. From germline, CDR1 is SGHAT and CDR2 FQNNGV. CDR3 length: 16 amino acids. In nucleotides, the CDR3 is TGTGCCAGCAGACCCGGAGTAGCGGGGGAGCAAGAGACCCAGTACTTC. This codes for CASRPGVAGEQETQYF.

This chain uses TRBV5-4 with TRBJ1-1; 7 nucleotides agree with TRBD1. Per germline, CDR1 SGHNT and CDR2 YYREEE (reference sequence). With V trimmed by 1 base and J by 8 bases, 8 bases remained unmatched. The CDR3 runs 14 residues. CDR3 coding DNA: TGTGCCAGCAGCTTGCCTCGGCAGGGGGTCGAAGCTTTCTTT. Amino acid sequence: CASSLPRQGVEAFF.

V is TRBV5-6 and J is TRBJ2-1; 14 bases line up with TRBD2. CDR1 and CDR2 (germline): SGHDT, YYEEEE. The V and J ends lost 4 bases and 8 bases, in that order; junction bases with no gene match: 8. The CDR3 is 16 amino acids. The CDR3 DNA reads TGTGCCAGCAGCCTTTGGACTAGCGGGGGGTCGGATGAGCAGTTCTTC. It encodes CASSLWTSGGSDEQFF.

The gene calls are TRBV28 and TRBJ1-4; TRBD1 is a possible D gene (6 bases). The CDR3 covers 14 residues. The germline CDR1 and CDR2 sequences are MDHEN and SYDVKM. V was clipped by 4 bases and J by 7 bases, with 13 bases between them. In DNA form, the CDR3 reads TGTGCCAGCAGTTGGGGGTCAGGGGCTGAAAAACTGTTTTTT. It yields the protein CASSWGSGAEKLFF.

This clone was recorded only once. The rearrangement joins TRBV6-2 or TRBV6-3 to TRBJ2-1, with 10 bases identical to TRBD2. Per germline, CDR1 MNHEY and CDR2 SVGEGT. The CDR3 totals 15 residues. Losses at the gene ends were 5 bases for V and 4 bases for J; bases not matched to a gene: 5. In DNA, the CDR3 is TGTGCCAGCAGTCCCCTGGGACTAGCGTACAATGAGCAGTTCTTC. As protein: CASSPLGLAYNEQFF.